The clone carrying this T cell receptor beta chain is a singleton in its sample. This entry belongs to a study of blood T cell repertoires in COVID-19. The ends lost 2 bases at V and 9 bases at J; junction bases unmatched: 5. Germline CDR1 is SGHRS and CDR2 is YFSETQ. The CDR3 length is 14 residues. Clones were sequenced by immunoSEQ multiplex PCR, and TCRdb holds only the in-frame ones, with some missing. The table has 150,000 or so clones, 65% to 90% seen once. This TCR was sampled from a man aged 60 to 75 with acute or convalescent COVID-19. Sequences were obtained from peripheral blood. The chain links TRBV5-1 to TRBJ1-6, with 7 positions matching TRBD1. CDR3: CASSFGTERSPLHF. As DNA, the CDR3 is TGCGCCAGCAGCTTCGGGACAGAACGTTCACCCCTCCACTTT.